These 17 T cell receptor beta chains were sequenced from one sample in a study of breast tumors, draining lymph nodes, adjacent tissues. Axillary draining lymph nodes of breast cancer patients supplied the node samples. MiXCR, applied by TCRdb to the multiplex PCR reads, yields one record per CDR3 protein. The sample includes 200,000 to 250,000 distinct CDR3 sequences, about 34% seen only once; the top ten take about 3.9%. Input material: axillary lymph node tissue. The receptor set was obtained from a female donor with breast cancer. Some clones in this sample may be carry-over from other donors' samples.

At least ten counts were recorded for this clonotype. The CDR3 does not end in the conserved phenylalanine or tryptophan, so this is likely a read error. Because the CDR3's place on the DNA is in doubt, the DNA is left out and the CDR3 is given as listed by TCRdb. CDR3 residues: CASTPTQLL. V usage is TRBV19 and J usage is TRBJ1-5. The CDR3 length is 9 residues, termini included. The germline CDR1 and CDR2 sequences are LNHDA and SQIVND (reference sequence).

Of note for this clonotype: A read error is possible here, since a much larger clone lies one base away. The CDR3 region is CSARGVRGQAAQYF. The CDR3 bases are TGCAGTGCTAGGGGGGTTAGGGGCCAAGCGGCCCAGTACTTC. V is TRBV20-1 and J is TRBJ2-5; possibly TRBD1 or TRBD2 for D (5 bases each). Trimming removed 3 bases from V and 9 bases from J, with 20 bases in between. There are 14 residues in the CDR3. Germline values: CDR1 DFQATT, CDR2 SNEGSKA (reference sequence).

About this clonotype: This may be a read error: a much more frequent sequence differs by one nucleotide. J is TRBJ2-1 and V is TRBV19, with a possible D match to TRBD2 (5 bases). V was pared by 2 bases and J by 1 base, with 6 bases between. The CDR3 is made up of 14 amino acids. CDR1 and CDR2 from the germline V gene are LNHDA and SQIVND (reference sequence). The DNA of the CDR3 is TGTGCCAGTAGTATAACGGGGTCCTACAATGAGCAGTTCTTC. This sequence encodes CASSITGSYNEQFF.

The V gene is TRBV6-6, the J gene TRBJ1-2; D gene uncertain. Germline V gives CDR1 MNHNY, CDR2 SVGAGI (reference sequence). Deletions cut 5 bases from V and 8 bases from J, with 6 bases between. This CDR3 has 10 amino acids. CDR3: CASSLTGYTF. The CDR3 DNA follows: TGTGCCAGCAGTCTCACCGGCTACACCTTC.

The chain recombines TRBV19 with TRBJ1-1; weak D call: TRBD1 (6 bases). V was pared by 2 bases and J by 1 base, with 8 bases between. The germline V gene encodes CDR1 LNHDA and CDR2 SQIVND (reference sequence). The CDR3 is 14 amino acids. The CDR3 region has the DNA TGTGCCAGTAGTATATTGGGGGCGAACACTGAAGCTTTCTTT. Amino acid sequence: CASSILGANTEAFF.

As regards this clonotype: The junction differs from germline at one of its ends, possibly a read error. V and J are TRBV7-2 and TRBJ1-4; D possibly corresponds to TRBD1 (5 bases). This CDR3 has 15 residues. Germline loops: CDR1 SGHTA, CDR2 FQGNSA. The CDR3: CASSRPGTTNEKLLF. Written as DNA, the CDR3 is TGTGCCAGCAGCCGGCCCGGGACGACTAATGAAAAACTGCTTTTT.

V gene TRBV6-5 combines with J gene TRBJ1-3; D gene uncertain. CDR1 MNHEY and CDR2 SVGAGI come from the germline V gene. V gave up 9 bases and J gave up 0 bases, with 9 bases separating them. The CDR3 covers 13 residues. This CDR3 is CARRLSSGNTIYF. In DNA, the CDR3 is TGTGCCAGAAGACTAAGCTCTGGAAACACCATATATTTT.

This clonotype was seen at least ten times. This sequence joins TRBV5-1 and TRBJ2-2, with 9 bases identical to TRBD1. The CDR3 has 15 amino acids. Looked up from germline, CDR1 is SGHRS and CDR2 is YFSETQ. J gave up 3 bases and V 4 bases, and 4 bases lay outside the gene matches. This chain's CDR3 is CASSPRTGDTGELFF. CDR3 DNA sequence: TGCGCCAGCAGCCCTCGGACAGGGGACACCGGGGAGCTGTTTTTT.

This clonotype was seen ten or more times. The DNA of the CDR3 is TGCAGCGGGGGGTTCGGGTTAAATGAGCAGTTCTTC. Translating it yields CSGGFGLNEQFF. The chain recombines TRBV29-1 with TRBJ2-1; either TRBD1 or TRBD2 may supply D (5 bases each). In germline, CDR1 is SQVTM, CDR2 ANQGSEA. Trimming pared 7 bases from V and 7 bases from J, leaving 14 bases between. The CDR3 extends over 12 amino acids.

This chain links TRBV20-1 with TRBJ2-3, with 13 bases lining up with TRBD2. Germline V lookup: CDR1 DFQATT, CDR2 SNEGSKA (reference sequence). The V gene end was trimmed by 4 bases and the J gene end by 5 bases; junction bases not matched to a gene: 9. This CDR3 has 16 residues. The DNA of the CDR3 is TGCAGTGCTACCGGCACTAGCGGGAGGGCCTTAGATACGCAGTATTTT. It translates to CSATGTSGRALDTQYF.

The table lists this clonotype with many counts. The chain recombines TRBV4-3 with TRBJ2-2, with a possible D match to TRBD2 (7 bases). V gave up 5 bases and J gave up 4 bases, with 17 bases separating them. The germline CDR1 and CDR2 sequences are LGHNA and YSLEER. The length of the CDR3 is 16 residues. CDR3 in DNA: TGCGCCAGCAGCATCAGTCGGGGGGCGGTCACCGGGGAGCTGTTTTTT. Protein product: CASSISRGAVTGELFF.

This clonotype was picked up many times. The V gene is TRBV5-1, the J gene TRBJ2-1; tentatively, D is TRBD2 (6 bases). The V end was cut by 7 bases, the J end by 2 bases, with 10 bases between. The CDR3 is made up of 13 amino acids. Germline-derived CDR1 and CDR2 are SGHRS and YFSETQ. In nucleotides, the CDR3 is TGCGCCAGCCGCCCGGGGGCCTACAATGAGCAGTTCTTC. Residues: CASRPGAYNEQFF.

This clonotype was recorded many times. The chain couples TRBV7-2 to TRBJ2-3; D call uncertain. Deletions cut 5 bases from V and 2 bases from J, with 8 bases between. The CDR3 has 13 amino acids. CDR1 is SGHTA and CDR2 is FQGNSA in the germline V gene. The CDR3 here is CASSRADTDTQYF. The CDR3, as DNA: TGTGCCAGCAGCCGGGCGGACACAGATACGCAGTATTTT.

This clonotype was counted ten times or more. V is TRBV9 and J is TRBJ2-6; D possibly uses TRBD1 or TRBD2 (6 bases each). V lost 3 bases to trimming and J lost 0 bases, with 13 bases between them. The length of the CDR3 is 17 residues. Germline values: CDR1 SGDLS, CDR2 YYNGEE. Here the CDR3 DNA reads TGTGCCAGCAGCGCGGAGGAGGGGGGCTCTGGGGCCAACGTCCTGACTTTC. Protein sequence: CASSAEEGGSGANVLTF. The whole variable domain, filled in from reference TRBV9 and TRBJ2-6, reads DSGVTQTPKHLITATGQRVTLRCSPRSGDLSVYWYQQSLDQGLQFLIQYYNGEERAKGNILERFSAQQFPDLHSELNLSSLELGDSALYFCASSAEEGGSGANVLTFGAGSRLTVL.

This clonotype occurred a few times. This clone may be a read error of a much larger clone one base away. The chain carries TRBV11-3 and TRBJ2-2; 7 bases match TRBD1. V trimming: 6 bases; J trimming: 7 bases; junction bases outside the gene matches: 17. Germline V gene sequence: CDR1 SGHNT, CDR2 YENEEA. This CDR3 has 17 residues. CDR3 nucleotide sequence: TGTGCCAGCAGTCGAAGACAGGGACCAGGGGACAGCGGGGAGCTGTTTTTT. This codes for CASSRRQGPGDSGELFF. The whole variable domain, remainder taken from reference TRBV11-3 and TRBJ2-2, is EAGVVQSPRYKIIEKKQPVAFWCNPISGHNTLYWYLQNLGQGPELLIRYENEEAVDDSQLPKDRFSAERLKGVDSTLKIQPAELGDSAVYLCASSRRQGPGDSGELFFGEGSRLTVL.

This clonotype appeared a few times. The chain links TRBV19 to TRBJ2-2; a possible D gene is TRBD1 (6 bases). The CDR3 spans 15 residues. The ends were cut back, 1 base at V and 4 bases at J, with 10 bases in the middle. Germline lookup yields CDR1 LNHDA and CDR2 SQIVND (reference sequence). CDR3 amino acids: CASSIGRGGTGELFF. As DNA, the CDR3 is TGTGCCAGTAGTATAGGCAGGGGTGGCACCGGGGAGCTGTTTTTT. The complete variable domain, with remaining parts taken from reference TRBV19 and TRBJ2-2, reads DGGITQSPKYLFRKEGQNVTLSCEQNLNHDAMYWYRQDPGQGLRLIYYSQIVNDFQKGDIAEGYSVSREKKESFPLTVTSAQKNPTAFYLCASSIGRGGTGELFFGEGSRLTVL.

This clonotype was seen ten or more times. The CDR3 sequence is CASSLIWGPGLELFF. In DNA, the CDR3 is TGCGCCAGCAGCTTGATCTGGGGGCCCGGGTTAGAACTGTTTTTT. The gene calls are TRBV5-1 and TRBJ1-4, with D perhaps matching TRBD1 (6 bases). The V end lost 1 base, the J end lost 12 bases, and 19 bases lay between the germline ends. The germline V gene encodes CDR1 SGHRS and CDR2 YFSETQ. The CDR3 is made up of 15 amino acids.